The 8 T cell receptor beta chains in this list originate from one sample, sequenced in a study of molecular identifiers for immune sequencing clone quantification. MiXCR, applied by TCRdb to the PCR reads, yields one record per CDR3 protein. The repertoire includes 490,000 or so distinct CDR3 sequences, less than 30% of them detected once, and about 0.75% sits in the top ten. The sample was naive CD8+ T cells from blood, with Jurkat cell RNA spiked in. Subset reported: FACS-sorted CD8+CD4-CCR7+CD45RA+ naive T cells. Receptor source: a human donor in good health. Some libraries in this study had Jurkat cell RNA spiked in.

This clonotype was recorded many times. The V call is TRBV25-1, the J call TRBJ2-7, with D possibly called TRBD1 or TRBD2 (5 bases each). CDR3 length: 12 residues. Germline lookup yields CDR1 MGHDK and CDR2 SYGVNS. Trimming pared 5 bases from V and 5 bases from J, leaving 10 bases between. The CDR3 sequence is CASSLWGNEQYF. The DNA for the CDR3 is TGTGCCAGCAGTCTTTGGGGGAACGAGCAGTACTTC.

V gene TRBV6-5 combines with J gene TRBJ2-5; 12 nucleotides line up with TRBD2. The CDR3 runs to 15 residues. J was trimmed by 5 bases and V by 2 bases; bases with no gene match: 3. CDR1 and CDR2 from the germline V gene are MNHEY and SVGAGI. CDR3 bases: TGTGCCAGCAGTTACGGCGGGACTAGCGGGGAGACCCAGTACTTC. Protein product: CASSYGGTSGETQYF.

Only one count was recorded for this clonotype. V usage is TRBV11-1 and J usage is TRBJ1-1, with no clear D. CDR1 is SGHAT, CDR2 FQDESV, per germline (reference sequence). V was shortened by 3 bases and J by 1 base, with 6 bases between the two germline ends. The length of the CDR3 is 13 residues. CDR3 region: CASSLRQNTEAFF. The DNA for the CDR3 is TGTGCCAGCAGCTTGAGGCAGAACACTGAAGCTTTCTTT.

This clonotype has a count of ten or more. The V call is TRBV7-9, the J call TRBJ2-7; D unresolved. The V end lost 5 bases, the J end lost 10 bases, and 12 bases lay between the germline ends. Germline-derived CDR1 and CDR2 are SEHNR and FQNEAQ (reference sequence). This CDR3 region has 11 residues. Here the CDR3 reads CASSPGPQQYF. Written as DNA, the CDR3 is TGTGCCAGCAGCCCCGGGCCCCAACAGTACTTC.

A note on this clonotype: A much larger clone differs from this one at a single base, so this may be a read error. Since the CDR3 does not end with the conserved phenylalanine or tryptophan, this likely comes from a read error. The V and J genes are TRBV19 and TRBJ2-5; 7 bases fit TRBD1. In germline, CDR1 is LNHDA, CDR2 SQIVND (reference sequence). V lost 7 bases, J lost 2 bases, and 4 bases stayed unmatched. CDR3 length: 13 residues. The CDR3 DNA sequence: TGTGCCAGTATGGACAGGAGACAAGAGACCCAGTACCTC. Its translation is CASMDRRQETQYL.

Many counts were recorded for this clonotype. The chain joins TRBV7-9 to TRBJ2-3; D is perhaps TRBD1 (5 bases). The CDR3 contains 13 residues. Germline CDR1 and CDR2: SEHNR and FQNEAQ (reference sequence). Deletions cut 5 bases from V and 2 bases from J, with 8 bases between. The CDR3 region has the DNA TGTGCCAGCAGCCCGGACAACACAGATACGCAGTATTTT. Amino acid sequence: CASSPDNTDTQYF.

The chain has TRBV20-1 and TRBJ2-7; D possibly corresponds to TRBD1 (5 bases). The germline CDR1 and CDR2 sequences are DFQATT and SNEGSKA (reference sequence). V lost 5 bases and J 0 bases, leaving 11 bases between the germline ends. The CDR3 length is 13 residues. CDR3: CSALDRVSYEQYF. The CDR3 DNA reads as TGCAGTGCTTTAGACAGAGTCTCCTACGAGCAGTACTTC.

Of note for this clonotype: A much larger clone lies a single base off, so this may be a read error. The rearrangement links TRBV19 to TRBJ2-7, with TRBD2 matching over 8 bases. Germline V gene data show CDR1 as LNHDA and CDR2 as SQIVND (reference sequence). The CDR3 runs to 12 residues. CDR3 coding DNA: TGTGCCAGTAGTATAACAGCGGGGGTTAGAGGCTTC. Amino acids: CASSITAGVRGF.